This paragraph covers one T cell receptor (beta chain) sequence. Its antigen remains unidentified. These data originate in a study of cytomegalovirus exposure and HLA in healthy donors. Overall study findings and caveats: Certain sequence variants were highly shared and formed a cluster, and this cluster was likely a sequencing artifact.

PCR primers comprised 60 Vbeta and 13 Jbeta primers. The authors' processing: In a later analysis, approximately 73 million unique TCR beta chains included roughly 11 million shared by two or more donors. Sequenced by immunoSEQ multiplex PCR; TCRdb stores in-frame clones only, minus some. V and J calls and clone size are copied from that table; D and trimming were computed from the DNA. The table has about 180,000 clones, around 76% seen once. The TCR comes from a woman aged 25 to 39 in good health and CMV-seropositive. Sequencing was performed on PBMCs.

CDR3 sequence (DNA): TGTGCCAAAAGGGGTTGTAATTCACCCCTCCACTTT. This codes for CAKRGCNSPLHF. V and J are TRBV19 and TRBJ1-6; TRBD1 might be the D (5 bases). Per the germline V gene, CDR1 is LNHDA and CDR2 is SQIVND (reference sequence). The CDR3 is made up of 12 amino acids. Trimming took off 10 bases at V and 6 bases at J, with 10 bases between the two ends. Combining the CDR3 with reference TRBV19 and TRBJ1-6 gives the whole variable domain DGGITQSPKYLFRKEGQNVTLSCEQNLNHDAMYWYRQDPGQGLRLIYYSQIVNDFQKGDIAEGYSVSREKKESFPLTVTSAQKNPTAFYLCAKRGCNSPLHFGNGTRLTVT.